This T cell receptor (beta chain) was captured by sequencing in a study of cytomegalovirus exposure and HLA in healthy donors. Libraries were prepared by immunoSEQ multiplex PCR; TCRdb keeps only in-frame clonotypes and omits some of them. The repertoire holds 200,000 to 250,000 clones, with 80% to 85% as singletons. Germline V lookup: CDR1 LGHNA, CDR2 YSLEER. The CDR3 length is 13 residues. Trimming took off 0 bases at V and 7 bases at J, with 9 bases between the two ends. This clone has a single count. This TCR derives from a woman in her 30s in good health and CMV-seropositive. V is TRBV4-3 and J is TRBJ1-1; the D is unclear. Material: PBMCs. CDR3 nucleotides: TGCGCCAGCAGCCAAGATGTTCGGGTTGAAGCTTTCTTT. Protein sequence: CASSQDVRVEAFF.